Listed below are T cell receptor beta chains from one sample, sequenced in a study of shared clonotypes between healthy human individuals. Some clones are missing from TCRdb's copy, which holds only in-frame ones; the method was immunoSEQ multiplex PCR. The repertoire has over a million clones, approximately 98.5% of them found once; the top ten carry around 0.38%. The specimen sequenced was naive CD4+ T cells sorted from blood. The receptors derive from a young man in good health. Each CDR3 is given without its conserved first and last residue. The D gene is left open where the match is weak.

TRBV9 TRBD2 ASSVDGGLARPQQF
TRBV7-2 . ASSSGLLGETQY
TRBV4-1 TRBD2 ASSLLGGRGEQF
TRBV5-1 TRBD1 ASSLGDRVSYEQY
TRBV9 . ASSPQTSEAF
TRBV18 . ASSPPSSFWSGNTIY
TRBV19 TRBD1 ASHRAPSDRLRNSNQPQH
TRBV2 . ASSEAGRVKGYT
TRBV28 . ASTQKRVGNTEAF
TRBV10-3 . AISESRAQETQY
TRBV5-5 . ASSLTSSGQPQH
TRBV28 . ASSTLSGYT
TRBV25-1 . ASSELWGQY
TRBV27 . ASRRSYNEQF
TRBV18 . ASSPSQGIHPTYNEQF
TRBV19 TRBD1 ASSPRTGGNQPQH
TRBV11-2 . ASSLVAPILQPTYEQY